Below are 32 T cell receptor beta chains sequenced from a single sample in a study of tissue T cells after allogeneic stem cell transplantation. The repertoire was sequenced with immunoSEQ multiplex PCR; TCRdb's copy has only in-frame clones and lacks some. The sample contains about 6,000 clones, around 60% of which appear only once. The sequences come from duodenum tissue, collected at autopsy. The receptor source for this set is a woman aged 18-55 years with breast cancer.

This rearrangement joins TRBV30 to TRBJ2-7, with TRBD1 as a possible D gene (6 bases). The CDR3 is made up of 11 amino acids. CDR1 is GTSNPN, CDR2 SVGIG, per germline (reference sequence). Trimming removed 5 bases at V and 7 bases at J, with 12 bases between. As DNA, the CDR3 is TGTGCCTGGGACTCAGGGGCTGAGCAGTACTTC. Protein: CAWDSGAEQYF.

The chain links TRBV9 to TRBJ2-1; 7 bases map to TRBD1. This CDR3 comprises 15 residues. CDR1 SGDLS and CDR2 YYNGEE come from the germline V gene. J gave up 4 bases and V 0 bases, and 4 bases lay outside the gene matches. DNA for the CDR3: TGTGCCAGCAGCGTAGGGGGACAGACTTACAATGAGCAGTTCTTC. It yields the protein CASSVGGQTYNEQFF.

The chain carries TRBV9 and TRBJ1-2; D perhaps matches TRBD1 (5 bases). The germline V and J ends were trimmed by 2 bases and 0 bases, with 8 bases remaining between them. The CDR3 has 14 amino acids. Germline V gives CDR1 SGDLS, CDR2 YYNGEE. The CDR3 DNA is TGTGCCAGCAGCGTGACGACAGCTAACTATGGCTACACCTTC. The encoded protein is CASSVTTANYGYTF.

On this clone itself: One junction end disagrees with the germline gene, perhaps due to a read error. The chain employs TRBV3-1 (or the pseudogene TRBV3-2) and TRBJ2-1; TRBD1 matches 11 bases. The germline gives CDR1 LGHDT, CDR2 YNNKEL (reference sequence). The CDR3 has 17 amino acids. The chain's CDR3 is CARSQESPGQGGGEQFF. CDR3 DNA sequence: TGTGCCCGCAGCCAAGAGTCACCGGGACAGGGGGGTGGTGAGCAGTTCTTC.

The chain combines TRBV2 with TRBJ1-2, with D hard to call. The length of the CDR3 is 15 residues. CDR1 and CDR2 from the germline V gene are SNHLY and FYNNEI. The germline V and J ends were trimmed by 3 bases and 6 bases, with 17 bases remaining between them. This CDR3 is CASSDRQKSYNGYTF. The CDR3 coding sequence is TGTGCCAGCAGTGATCGGCAAAAGTCTTATAATGGCTACACCTTC. Complete variable domain (other parts from reference TRBV2 and TRBJ1-2): EPEVTQTPSHQVTQMGQEVILRCVPISNHLYFYWYRQILGQKVEFLVSFYNNEISEKSEIFDDQFSVERPDGSNFTLKIRSTKLEDSAMYFCASSDRQKSYNGYTFGSGTRLTVV.

The chain has TRBV19 and TRBJ2-5; D is perhaps TRBD2 (5 bases). Germline assignment: CDR1 LNHDA and CDR2 SQIVND (reference sequence). The CDR3 runs to 13 residues. Trimming shortened V by 4 bases and J by 4 bases, and 10 bases separated the two germline ends. CDR3 in DNA: TGTGCCAGTAGTACCAGCGGCAGAGAGACCCAGTACTTC. It yields the protein CASSTSGRETQYF.

This clone was detected a few times. The rearrangement links TRBV9 to TRBJ2-5; the match to TRBD2 covers 7 bases. The ends lost 4 bases at V and 1 base at J; junction bases unmatched: 4. The CDR3 runs to 14 residues. CDR1 and CDR2 (germline): SGDLS, YYNGEE. The CDR3 loop reads CASSFGGSQETQYF. CDR3 nucleotides: TGTGCCAGCAGCTTCGGGGGGTCCCAAGAGACCCAGTACTTC.

The sample holds one count of this clone. The V call is TRBV4-3, the J call TRBJ2-3; 11 nucleotides match TRBD1. Trimming removed 0 bases from V and 8 bases from J; junction bases left unmatched: 7. This CDR3 has 16 residues. CDR1 LGHNA and CDR2 YSLEER come from the germline V gene. The CDR3 nucleotides are TGCGCCAGCAGCCAAGAAGGGACAGGGGGGTTGGGTACGCAGTATTTT. This sequence encodes CASSQEGTGGLGTQYF.

By share, this clone ranks as medium-sized. The V call is TRBV28, the J call TRBJ1-6, with a weak D call TRBD1 (5 bases). Germline-derived CDR1 and CDR2 are MDHEN and SYDVKM. The CDR3 runs 16 residues. V lost 2 bases, J lost 7 bases, and 15 bases lay in between. In DNA, the CDR3 is TGTGCCAGCAGTTTAGCCGCGGGACGGGCGAATTCACCCCTCCACTTT. Encoded protein: CASSLAAGRANSPLHF.

This clone has only a few counts. The CDR3 DNA reads TGTGCCTGCCGTCGAGGAGGTCAAGAGACCCAGTACTTC. It specifies CACRRGGQETQYF. V gene TRBV30 combines with J gene TRBJ2-5; D perhaps matches TRBD2 (5 bases). This CDR3 contains 13 residues. Trimming left V 6 bases short and J 2 bases short, with 13 bases between. Per germline, CDR1 GTSNPN and CDR2 SVGIG (reference sequence).

The gene calls are TRBV6-5 and TRBJ1-6; possibly TRBD1 for D (5 bases). The CDR3 contains 15 residues. The ends were cut back, 6 bases at V and 5 bases at J, with 14 bases in the middle. Germline loops: CDR1 MNHEY, CDR2 SVGAGI. The CDR3: CASRVREDDNSPLHF. DNA for the CDR3: TGTGCCAGCAGGGTCAGGGAAGACGATAATTCACCCCTCCACTTT.

This clone occurred a few times. V gene TRBV27 combines with J gene TRBJ2-5; 10 nucleotides match TRBD2. The CDR3 length is 15 residues. Germline assignment: CDR1 MNHEY and CDR2 SMNVEV (reference sequence). With 6 bases clipped from V and 3 bases from J, the junction kept 7 bases outside the gene matches. The CDR3 bases are TGTGCCAGCAGGCCTCTAGCGGGAGAAAAAGAGACCCAGTACTTC. Encoded protein: CASRPLAGEKETQYF.

The chain recombines TRBV6-1 with TRBJ1-5; D is possibly TRBD1 (6 bases). The CDR3 contains 16 residues. Germline values: CDR1 MNHNS, CDR2 SASEGT. Between the trimmed V and J ends, which lost 4 bases and 1 base, there was a span of 14 bases. The CDR3 bases are TGTGCCAGCAGTGGGTACAGGGTGTCGAGCAATCAGCCCCAGCATTTT. This gives the protein CASSGYRVSSNQPQHF.

The chain joins TRBV7-9 to TRBJ1-2; D call uncertain. Germline V lookup: CDR1 SEHNR, CDR2 FQNEAQ (reference sequence). The V end was cut by 4 bases, the J end by 3 bases, with 12 bases between. The CDR3 runs to 14 residues. CDR3 coding DNA: TGTGCCAGCAGCTCCAGCGCGGGGTACTATGGCTACACCTTC. This gives the protein CASSSSAGYYGYTF.

This chain uses TRBV19 with TRBJ2-5; D gene unclear. Germline values: CDR1 LNHDA, CDR2 SQIVND (reference sequence). There are 13 residues in the CDR3. Deletions cut 10 bases from V and 4 bases from J, with 16 bases between. This CDR3 is CATRDISLETQYF. CDR3 DNA sequence: TGTGCCACCCGAGATATTTCCTTAGAGACCCAGTACTTC.

The chain links TRBV18 to TRBJ1-1; 8 bases align to TRBD1. This CDR3 spans 17 amino acids. Per the germline V gene, CDR1 is KGHSH and CDR2 is LQKENI. J gave up 1 base and V 1 base, and 8 bases lay outside the gene matches. The DNA of the CDR3 is TGTGCCAGCTCACCACTAGTGGCAGGGGGCCCGAACACTGAAGCTTTCTTT. Translated, it gives CASSPLVAGGPNTEAFF.

V and J are TRBV20-1 and TRBJ1-2; 10 bases align to TRBD1. This CDR3 contains 15 residues. Trimming cost V 3 bases and J 8 bases; bases outside gene matches: 12. Germline V lookup: CDR1 DFQATT, CDR2 SNEGSKA (reference sequence). The CDR3 loop reads CSASRSGQGVSGYTF. CDR3 nucleotide sequence: TGCAGTGCTAGTCGTTCTGGACAGGGGGTATCGGGCTACACCTTC.

In this sample, this clone turned up a few times. The chain joins TRBV6-5 to TRBJ1-5; D unclear. CDR1 is MNHEY and CDR2 is SVGAGI in the germline V gene. V lost 6 bases and J 12 bases, leaving 21 bases between the germline ends. This CDR3 region has 14 residues. The CDR3 here is CASSVGEGVQGQHF. The CDR3 DNA reads as TGTGCCAGCAGCGTGGGCGAAGGTGTACAAGGCCAGCATTTT.

Details on this clone: Other DNA variants within this sample encode the same CDR3. The chain combines TRBV7-2 with TRBJ2-1; 7 bases are a match to TRBD2. The germline V gene has CDR1 SGHTA and CDR2 FQGNSA. The CDR3 has 17 amino acids. The V segment lost 9 bases and the J segment 4 bases; nucleotides outside the gene matches: 18. This chain's CDR3 is CARTKTEEAGIYNEQFF. The CDR3 bases are TGTGCCAGAACCAAGACAGAAGAAGCGGGGATTTACAATGAGCAGTTCTTC. Together with reference TRBV7-2 and TRBJ2-1, the CDR3 gives the full variable domain: GAGVSQSPSNKVTEKGKDVELRCDPISGHTALYWYRQSLGQGLEFLIYFQGNSAPDKSGLPSDRFSAERTGGSVSTLTIQRTQQEDSAVYLCARTKTEEAGIYNEQFFGPGTRLTVL.

The rearrangement uses TRBV19 and TRBJ2-5; 9 bases line up with TRBD2. V shed 4 bases, J shed 0 bases, and the junction held 3 bases outside the gene matches. The germline V gene has CDR1 LNHDA and CDR2 SQIVND (reference sequence). The CDR3 has 15 amino acids. CDR3 region: CASSRASGNQETQYF. CDR3 in DNA: TGTGCCAGTAGTAGGGCTAGCGGGAACCAAGAGACCCAGTACTTC.

This chain connects TRBV12-5 to TRBJ2-5, with D perhaps being TRBD1 or TRBD2 (5 bases each). CDR3 length: 14 residues. Germline values: CDR1 LGHNT, CDR2 FRNRAP. V was clipped by 2 bases and J by 5 bases, with 12 bases between them. The CDR3 DNA follows: TGTGCTAGTGGTTTGCCGGGACCCGTCGAGACCCAGTACTTC. As protein: CASGLPGPVETQYF.

The chain couples TRBV4-3 to TRBJ2-3; unclear D gene. Germline CDR1 and CDR2: LGHNA and YSLEER. This CDR3 is 16 amino acids long. V lost 3 bases to trimming and J lost 1 base, with 14 bases between them. CDR3: CASSQTTQHGTDTQYF. CDR3 bases: TGCGCCAGCAGCCAGACAACCCAGCACGGCACAGATACGCAGTATTTT.

This sequence joins TRBV6-1 and TRBJ2-2; TRBD1 agrees at 7 bases. Germline assignment: CDR1 MNHNS and CDR2 SASEGT. Germline trimming cut 6 bases from V and 3 bases from J; bases unmatched to any gene: 7. This CDR3 has 15 amino acids. This CDR3 is CASRGPGQYTGELFF. CDR3 nucleotide sequence: TGTGCCAGCAGAGGGCCGGGACAGTACACCGGGGAGCTGTTTTTT.

This chain joins TRBV1 and TRBJ2-1; whether TRBD2, the table's D call, matches the DNA was not checked. TRBV1 is termed a pseudogene. The CDR3 runs to 14 residues. The CDR3 DNA sequence: TGCACCAGCAGCCACGGGGGGGGATCCAATGAGCAGTTCTTC. Protein: CTSSHGGGSNEQFF.

This clone is deemed large. The chain couples TRBV28 to TRBJ2-1, with D possibly being TRBD2 (7 bases). The V gene's germline CDR1 is MDHEN and CDR2 SYDVKM. The CDR3 sequence is 14 residues long. Trimming pared 2 bases from V and 8 bases from J, leaving 13 bases between. For the CDR3, the DNA is TGTGCCAGCAGTTTAGAGGGGGGGCGCCATGAGCAGTTCTTC. As protein: CASSLEGGRHEQFF.

V and J are TRBV12-3 or TRBV12-4 and TRBJ2-7; D perhaps matches TRBD2 (5 bases). This CDR3 has 13 amino acids. Trimming stripped 6 bases from V and 7 bases from J, with 16 bases between. CDR3 sequence reads: CASSFAPAGEQYF. The CDR3 nucleotides read TGTGCCAGCAGCTTCGCCCCGGCGGGTGAGCAGTACTTC.

CDR3 sequence reads: CASSLAGGETQYF. In nucleotides, the CDR3 is TGTGCCAGCAGCTTGGCAGGCGGCGAGACCCAGTACTTC. This chain links TRBV7-9 with TRBJ2-5; D not resolved. CDR1 is SEHNR, CDR2 FQNEAQ, per germline (reference sequence). CDR3 length: 13 amino acids. V lost 3 bases to trimming and J lost 5 bases, with 10 bases between them. The whole variable domain, remainder taken from reference TRBV7-9 and TRBJ2-5, is DTGVSQNPRHKITKRGQNVTFRCDPISEHNRLYWYRQTLGQGPEFLTYFQNEAQLEKSRLLSDRFSAERPKGSFSTLEIQRTEQGDSAMYLCASSLAGGETQYFGPGTRLLVL.

This chain connects TRBV3-1 (or the pseudogene TRBV3-2) to TRBJ1-3; no definite D call. Germline lookup yields CDR1 LGHDT and CDR2 YNNKEL (reference sequence). The V end was cut by 2 bases, the J end by 4 bases, with 6 bases between. The length of the CDR3 is 13 residues. The CDR3 coding sequence is TGTGCCAGCAGCCAATCTGCAGGAAACACCATATATTTT. This translates into CASSQSAGNTIYF.

In this sample, this clone turned up a few times. The genes are TRBV6-5 and TRBJ2-7; 8 bases match TRBD2. Germline-derived CDR1 and CDR2 are MNHEY and SVGAGI. CDR3 length equals 12 residues. V was clipped by 7 bases and J by 3 bases; unmatched bases: 2. The CDR3 nucleotides read TGTGCCAGCACGGGACTAGGCTACGAGCAGTACTTC. Encoded protein: CASTGLGYEQYF.

The sample holds a few counts of this clone. This sequence joins TRBV21-1 and TRBJ2-2; TRBD2, the table's D call, lacks a check against the DNA. TRBV21-1 is given as a pseudogene. The CDR3 runs to 13 residues. CDR3 protein: CASSKPGSGELFF. DNA of the CDR3: TGTGCCAGCAGCAAACCCGGGTCCGGGGAGCTGTTTTTT.

This clone was seen a few times. The chain uses TRBV6-6 and TRBJ1-2, with D maybe TRBD1 (5 bases). Trimming took off 2 bases at V and 6 bases at J, with 16 bases between the two ends. The CDR3 has 15 residues. CDR1 and CDR2 (germline): MNHNY, SVGAGI (reference sequence). Here the CDR3 DNA reads TGTGCCAGCAGTTACGATATGGGGGATGGGAATGGCTACACCTTC. This codes for CASSYDMGDGNGYTF.

The rearrangement joins TRBV3-1 (or the pseudogene TRBV3-2) to TRBJ2-3; no firm D call. The CDR3 has 15 residues. Germline values: CDR1 LGHDT, CDR2 YNNKEL (reference sequence). V was trimmed by 1 base and J by 6 bases, leaving 14 bases between them. The CDR3 region is CASSQVGRPWDTQYF. The CDR3 DNA follows: TGTGCCAGCAGCCAAGTGGGTCGGCCTTGGGATACGCAGTATTTT.